Presented here are 21 T cell receptor beta chains from one specimen sequenced in a study of cytomegalovirus exposure and HLA in healthy donors. Researchers ran the PCR with 60 Vbeta and 13 Jbeta primers. The method was immunoSEQ multiplex PCR; TCRdb's version includes in-frame clones alone and lacks a portion of them. This repertoire shows 150,000 or so clones, roughly 85% found once; its top ten account for 0.85% to 1%. The sample was PBMCs. Source of these receptors: a woman aged 45-65 years in good health and CMV-seropositive.

The chain recombines TRBV6-5 with TRBJ2-1; D is perhaps TRBD1 (5 bases). This CDR3 contains 13 residues. V shed 5 bases and J shed 4 bases, with 9 bases lying between them. Germline CDR1 and CDR2: MNHEY and SVGAGI. The CDR3 DNA reads TGTGCCAGCAGTCTTGACAGTTACAATGAGCAGTTCTTC. The encoded protein is CASSLDSYNEQFF.

V gene TRBV28 combines with J gene TRBJ2-1; no firm D call. With 6 bases removed from V and 10 bases from J, the gap between germline ends came to 16 bases. The CDR3 runs 13 residues. The germline V gene has CDR1 MDHEN and CDR2 SYDVKM. The CDR3 DNA is TGTGCCAGCAGCCTGAGAAACGGAGTCGAGCAGTTCTTC. Its protein is CASSLRNGVEQFF.

CDR3 residues: CASSYGRGLDEQYF. CDR3 nucleotides: TGTGCCAGCAGTTACGGCAGGGGGCTTGACGAGCAGTACTTC. The rearrangement uses TRBV6-5 and TRBJ2-7; 8 bases agree with TRBD1. The CDR3 has 14 amino acids. Germline lookup yields CDR1 MNHEY and CDR2 SVGAGI. Trimming cost V 2 bases and J 5 bases; bases outside gene matches: 5.

The rearrangement uses TRBV29-1 and TRBJ1-1; D not resolved. Trimming removed 6 bases from V and 5 bases from J, with 13 bases in between. Germline CDR1 and CDR2: SQVTM and ANQGSEA. This CDR3 is built from 12 residues. The CDR3 spells CSVRQEETEAFF. The CDR3 DNA is TGCAGCGTACGTCAGGAGGAGACTGAAGCTTTCTTT.

The rearrangement uses TRBV29-1 and TRBJ1-2; no reliable D call. The CDR3 is 13 residues long. CDR1 and CDR2 (germline): SQVTM, ANQGSEA. V lost 3 bases and J 5 bases, leaving 13 bases between the germline ends. CDR3 bases: TGCAGCGTTGAGGCTGGAGGCCCTTATGGCTACACCTTC. Its protein product is CSVEAGGPYGYTF. Together with reference TRBV29-1 and TRBJ1-2, the CDR3 gives the full variable domain: SAVISQKPSRDICQRGTSLTIQCQVDSQVTMMFWYRQQPGQSLTLIATANQGSEATYESGFVIDKFPISRPNLTFSTLTVSNMSPEDSSIYLCSVEAGGPYGYTFGSGTRLTVV.

V usage is TRBV5-1 and J usage is TRBJ2-7; 10 bases are a match to TRBD1. With 4 bases clipped from V and 1 base from J, the junction kept 5 bases outside the gene matches. The germline CDR1 and CDR2 sequences are SGHRS and YFSETQ. The CDR3 is 15 residues long. The CDR3 nucleotides read TGCGCCAGCAGCCTGGGACAGGGGCTTTCCTACGAGCAGTACTTC. This translates into CASSLGQGLSYEQYF.

The chain joins TRBV7-8 to TRBJ2-7; 10 nucleotides align to TRBD1. Germline CDR1 is SGHVS and CDR2 is FQNEAQ. CDR3 size: 15 residues. J was trimmed by 3 bases and V by 0 bases; bases with no gene match: 2. The CDR3 region is CASSLAGTGVYEQYF. The CDR3, as DNA: TGTGCCAGCAGCTTAGCCGGGACAGGGGTCTACGAGCAGTACTTC.

The J gene is TRBJ2-1, the V gene TRBV12-5; 8 bases agree with TRBD2. V was pared by 2 bases and J by 3 bases, with 15 bases of the junction left unmatched. The CDR3 sequence is 19 residues long. Germline CDR1 is LGHNT and CDR2 is FRNRAP. CDR3: CASGLYPVRAGDNYNEQFF. The CDR3 region has the DNA TGTGCTAGTGGTTTGTACCCGGTTCGAGCGGGAGACAACTACAATGAGCAGTTCTTC.

V usage is TRBV7-9 and J usage is TRBJ1-1; TRBD1 matches at 8 bases. The CDR3 is 14 residues long. From germline, CDR1 is SEHNR and CDR2 FQNEAQ (reference sequence). J gave up 5 bases and V 5 bases, and 7 bases lay outside the gene matches. CDR3 residues: CASSTPGGRTEAFF. The DNA for the CDR3 is TGTGCCAGCAGCACCCCAGGGGGCAGGACTGAAGCTTTCTTT.

This clone was seen only once. The V and J genes are TRBV18 and TRBJ2-7; D possibly corresponds to TRBD2 (5 bases). The V end lost 6 bases, the J end lost 2 bases, and 14 bases lay between the germline ends. CDR3 length equals 14 residues. Germline V CDR1 and CDR2: KGHSH, LQKENI. CDR3 protein: CASSLDYPTYEQYF. The CDR3 bases are TGTGCCAGCTCTCTTGACTACCCCACCTACGAGCAGTACTTC.

This clone was observed once. The chain couples TRBV12-5 to TRBJ2-7, with D maybe TRBD1 (5 bases). Germline assignment: CDR1 LGHNT and CDR2 FRNRAP. The ends were cut back, 6 bases at V and 2 bases at J, with 11 bases in the middle. The CDR3 sequence is 13 residues long. CDR3: CASGPDRAYEQYF. The CDR3 DNA is TGTGCTAGTGGCCCTGACAGAGCCTACGAGCAGTACTTC.

V gene TRBV5-1 combines with J gene TRBJ1-1; 7 bases line up with TRBD1. Germline CDR1 SGHRS, CDR2 YFSETQ. V shed 2 bases, J shed 1 base, and the junction held 5 bases outside the gene matches. There are 15 residues in the CDR3. In DNA form, the CDR3 reads TGCGCCAGCAGCTTCCTGACAGGGAGGAACACTGAAGCTTTCTTT. Its protein product is CASSFLTGRNTEAFF.

This clone has only a few counts. This chain links TRBV6-6 with TRBJ1-4; maybe TRBD1 (6 bases). Germline CDR1 is MNHNY and CDR2 is SVGAGI (reference sequence). CDR3 size: 15 residues. V dropped 2 bases and J dropped 4 bases, with 11 bases sitting between them. CDR3 nucleotide sequence: TGTGCCAGCAGTTACCAAGGACAGAGTAATGAAAAACTGTTTTTT. This sequence encodes CASSYQGQSNEKLFF.

The CDR3, as DNA: TGTGCCAGTTCTCCTGGCCCCCGCTCCTACAATGAGCAGTTCTTC. This gives the protein CASSPGPRSYNEQFF. This chain joins TRBV27 and TRBJ2-1; no firm D call. The CDR3 runs to 15 residues. Germline CDR1 MNHEY, CDR2 SMNVEV (reference sequence). Trimming shortened V by 9 bases and J by 0 bases, and 15 bases separated the two germline ends.

The chain is built from TRBV5-8 and TRBJ1-2, with TRBD1 matching 9 bases. This CDR3 is 17 amino acids long. Germline loops: CDR1 SGHTS, CDR2 YDEGEE. The V segment lost 2 bases and the J segment 3 bases; nucleotides outside the gene matches: 11. The CDR3 sequence is CASSFPVLGQGYYGYTF. Written as DNA, the CDR3 is TGTGCCAGCAGCTTCCCCGTTCTGGGACAGGGCTACTATGGCTACACCTTC.

This chain joins TRBV6-1 and TRBJ1-5; the D is unclear. Germline assignment: CDR1 MNHNS and CDR2 SASEGT. The CDR3 is made up of 14 amino acids. V lost 7 bases, J lost 0 bases, and 10 bases lay in between. CDR3 nucleotide sequence: TGTGCCAGCATGAGAGGGAATAGCAATCAGCCCCAGCATTTT. Translating gives CASMRGNSNQPQHF.

The genes are TRBV4-2 and TRBJ2-5, with D possibly being TRBD2 (6 bases). Looked up from germline, CDR1 is LGHNA and CDR2 is YNFKEQ. The CDR3 loop spans 16 amino acids. Trimming shortened V by 0 bases and J by 5 bases, and 16 bases separated the two germline ends. The CDR3 coding sequence is TGTGCCAGCAGCCAAGATCCCCAACTAGCACGGGAGACCCAGTACTTC. It specifies CASSQDPQLARETQYF.

CDR3 bases: TGTGCCAGCAGCGGGTCCGTGACAGGGGGCGTCTGGTATGGCTACACCTTC. Amino acid sequence: CASSGSVTGGVWYGYTF. The chain has TRBV9 and TRBJ1-2; 10 bases agree with TRBD1. Trimming took 3 bases from V and 5 from J; bases not matched to a gene: 13. This CDR3 comprises 17 residues. CDR1 SGDLS and CDR2 YYNGEE come from the germline V gene.

This clone was observed a few times. The chain recombines TRBV19 with TRBJ1-4; a possible D gene is TRBD1 (6 bases). Trimming left V 4 bases short and J 7 bases short, with 13 bases between. The CDR3 covers 14 residues. The germline CDR1 and CDR2 sequences are LNHDA and SQIVND (reference sequence). CDR3 coding DNA: TGTGCCAGTAGTAAGGGGGTCTCCGGTGAAAAACTGTTTTTT. Its protein product is CASSKGVSGEKLFF.

CDR3 amino acids: CASSASGRRAGTDTQYF. In DNA, the CDR3 is TGTGCCAGTAGTGCTAGCGGGAGACGAGCGGGCACAGATACGCAGTATTTT. This rearrangement joins TRBV19 to TRBJ2-3; TRBD2 matches 10 bases. Germline V gene sequence: CDR1 LNHDA, CDR2 SQIVND (reference sequence). The J segment lost 1 base and the V segment lost 5 bases, leaving 9 bases of the junction unmatched. This CDR3 comprises 17 residues.

The V and J genes are TRBV5-6 and TRBJ1-1; D unresolved. Germline assignment: CDR1 SGHDT and CDR2 YYEEEE. The V and J ends lost 7 bases and 0 bases respectively, with 19 bases between them. The CDR3 spans 16 residues. CDR3 in amino acids: CASDFRGVGLNTEAFF. The DNA of the CDR3 is TGTGCCAGCGACTTTCGCGGGGTAGGGTTGAACACTGAAGCTTTCTTT.